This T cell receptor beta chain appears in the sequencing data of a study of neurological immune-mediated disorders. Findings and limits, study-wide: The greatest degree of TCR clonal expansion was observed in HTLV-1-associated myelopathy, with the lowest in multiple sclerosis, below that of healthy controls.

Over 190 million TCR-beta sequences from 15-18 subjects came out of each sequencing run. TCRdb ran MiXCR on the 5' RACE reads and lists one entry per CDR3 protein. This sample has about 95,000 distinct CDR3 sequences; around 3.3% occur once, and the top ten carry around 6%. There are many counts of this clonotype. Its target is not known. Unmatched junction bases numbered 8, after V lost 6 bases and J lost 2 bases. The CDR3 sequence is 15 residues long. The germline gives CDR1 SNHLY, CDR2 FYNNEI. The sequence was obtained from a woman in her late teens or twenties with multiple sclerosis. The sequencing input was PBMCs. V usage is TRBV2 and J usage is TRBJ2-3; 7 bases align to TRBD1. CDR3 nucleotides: TGTGCCAGCAGCGACGGACAGGTCTCCACAGATACGCAGTATTTT. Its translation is CASSDGQVSTDTQYF.